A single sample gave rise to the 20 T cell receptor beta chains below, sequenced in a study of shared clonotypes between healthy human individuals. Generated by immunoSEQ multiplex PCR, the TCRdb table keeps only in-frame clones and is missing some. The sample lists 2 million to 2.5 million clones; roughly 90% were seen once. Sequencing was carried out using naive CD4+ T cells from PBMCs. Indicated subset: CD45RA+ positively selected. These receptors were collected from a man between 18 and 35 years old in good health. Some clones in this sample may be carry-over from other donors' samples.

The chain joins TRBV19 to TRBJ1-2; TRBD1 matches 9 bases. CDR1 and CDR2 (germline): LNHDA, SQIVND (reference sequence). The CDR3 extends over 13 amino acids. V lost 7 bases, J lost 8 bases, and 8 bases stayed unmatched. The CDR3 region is CASTPGQGRGYTF. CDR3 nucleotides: TGTGCCAGTACCCCCGGACAGGGGAGAGGCTACACCTTC.

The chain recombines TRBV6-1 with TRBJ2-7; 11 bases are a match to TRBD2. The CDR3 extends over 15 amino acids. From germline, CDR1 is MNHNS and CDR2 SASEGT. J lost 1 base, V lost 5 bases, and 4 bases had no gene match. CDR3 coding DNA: TGTGCCAGCAGTCCCAGACTAGCGGGATCCTACGAGCAGTACTTC. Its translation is CASSPRLAGSYEQYF.

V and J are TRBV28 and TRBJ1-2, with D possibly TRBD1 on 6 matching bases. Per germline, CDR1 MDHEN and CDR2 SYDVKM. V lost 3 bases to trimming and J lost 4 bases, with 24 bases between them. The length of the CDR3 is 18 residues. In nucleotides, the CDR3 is TGTGCCAGCAGTTTTGGCCCACAGGCAGGGGCCGTTGTCTATGGCTACACCTTC. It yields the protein CASSFGPQAGAVVYGYTF.

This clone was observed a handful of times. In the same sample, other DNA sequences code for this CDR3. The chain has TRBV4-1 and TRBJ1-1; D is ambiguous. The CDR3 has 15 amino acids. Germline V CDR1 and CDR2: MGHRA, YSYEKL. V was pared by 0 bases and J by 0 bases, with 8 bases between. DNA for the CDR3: TGCGCCAGCAGCCAAGACAGGATCATGAACACTGAAGCTTTCTTT. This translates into CASSQDRIMNTEAFF.

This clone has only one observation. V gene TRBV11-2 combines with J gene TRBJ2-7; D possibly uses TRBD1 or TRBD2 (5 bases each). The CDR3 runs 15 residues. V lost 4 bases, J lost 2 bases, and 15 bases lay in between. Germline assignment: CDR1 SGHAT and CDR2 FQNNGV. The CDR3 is CASSSGWGYAYEQYF. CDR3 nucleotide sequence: TGTGCCAGCAGCTCCGGATGGGGGTACGCCTACGAGCAGTACTTC.

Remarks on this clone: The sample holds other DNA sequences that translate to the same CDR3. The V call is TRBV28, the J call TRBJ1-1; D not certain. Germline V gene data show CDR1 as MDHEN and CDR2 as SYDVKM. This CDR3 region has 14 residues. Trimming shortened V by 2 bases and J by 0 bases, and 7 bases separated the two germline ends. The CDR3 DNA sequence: TGTGCCAGCAGTTTAGGGAGCTTGAACACTGAAGCTTTCTTT. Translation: CASSLGSLNTEAFF.

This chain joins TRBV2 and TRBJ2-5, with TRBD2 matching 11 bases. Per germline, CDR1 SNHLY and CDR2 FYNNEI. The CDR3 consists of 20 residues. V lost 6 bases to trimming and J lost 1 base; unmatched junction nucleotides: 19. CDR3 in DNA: TGTGCCAGCAGGAAAAGGCTAGCGGGAGGTGTATCCCTGCGCCAAGAGACCCAGTACTTC. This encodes CASRKRLAGGVSLRQETQYF.

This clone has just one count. For the CDR3, the DNA is TGTGCCAGTAGTATAGCCCCAGGGGATTACTACGAGCAGTACTTC. Amino acid sequence: CASSIAPGDYYEQYF. The chain uses TRBV19 and TRBJ2-7, with D perhaps matching TRBD1 (6 bases). CDR3 size: 15 residues. Trimming pared 1 base from V and 3 bases from J, leaving 13 bases between. Per germline, CDR1 LNHDA and CDR2 SQIVND (reference sequence). The whole variable domain, filled in from reference TRBV19 and TRBJ2-7, reads DGGITQSPKYLFRKEGQNVTLSCEQNLNHDAMYWYRQDPGQGLRLIYYSQIVNDFQKGDIAEGYSVSREKKESFPLTVTSAQKNPTAFYLCASSIAPGDYYEQYFGPGTRLTVT.

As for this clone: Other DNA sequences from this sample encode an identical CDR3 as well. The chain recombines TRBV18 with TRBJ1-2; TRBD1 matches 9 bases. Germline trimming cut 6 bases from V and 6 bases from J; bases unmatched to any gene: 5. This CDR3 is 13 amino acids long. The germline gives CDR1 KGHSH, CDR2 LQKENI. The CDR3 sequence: CASSPTGGDGYTF. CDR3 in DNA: TGTGCCAGCTCGCCTACAGGGGGCGATGGCTACACCTTC.

The CDR3 DNA follows: TGTGCCAGCAGTGACGTATCCTACGAGCAGTACTTC. Encoded protein: CASSDVSYEQYF. The chain joins TRBV2 to TRBJ2-7; D is undetermined. The CDR3 totals 12 residues. With 3 bases removed from V and 1 base from J, the gap between germline ends came to 4 bases. The germline CDR1 and CDR2 sequences are SNHLY and FYNNEI.

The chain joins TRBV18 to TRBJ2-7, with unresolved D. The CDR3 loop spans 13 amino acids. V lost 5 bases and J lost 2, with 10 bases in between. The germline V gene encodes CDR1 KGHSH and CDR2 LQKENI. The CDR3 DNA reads TGTGCCAGCTCAGTCGACGGACCCTACGAGCAGTACTTC. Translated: CASSVDGPYEQYF. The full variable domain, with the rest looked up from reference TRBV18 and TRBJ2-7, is NAGVMQNPRHLVRRRGQEARLRCSPMKGHSHVYWYRQLPEEGLKFMVYLQKENIIDESGMPKERFSAEFPKEGPSILRIQQVVRGDSAAYFCASSVDGPYEQYFGPGTRLTVT.

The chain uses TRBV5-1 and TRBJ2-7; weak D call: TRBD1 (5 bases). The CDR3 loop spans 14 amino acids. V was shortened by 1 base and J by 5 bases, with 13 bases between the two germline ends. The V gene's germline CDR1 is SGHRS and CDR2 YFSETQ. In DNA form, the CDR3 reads TGCGCCAGCAGCTTGTCAGGGTATCGGGACGAGCAGTACTTC. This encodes CASSLSGYRDEQYF.

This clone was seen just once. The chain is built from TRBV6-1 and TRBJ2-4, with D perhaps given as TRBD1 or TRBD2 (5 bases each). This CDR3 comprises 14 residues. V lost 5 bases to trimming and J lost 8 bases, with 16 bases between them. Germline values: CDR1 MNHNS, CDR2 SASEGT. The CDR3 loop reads CASSSGPGGDIQYF. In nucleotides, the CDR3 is TGTGCCAGCAGTTCGGGACCGGGTGGGGACATTCAGTACTTC.

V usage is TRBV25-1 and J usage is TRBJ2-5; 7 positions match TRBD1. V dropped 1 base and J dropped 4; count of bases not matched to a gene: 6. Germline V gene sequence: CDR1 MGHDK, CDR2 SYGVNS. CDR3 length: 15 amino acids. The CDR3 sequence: CASSEFGAGGETQYF. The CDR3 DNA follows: TGTGCCAGCAGTGAATTTGGGGCAGGGGGAGAGACCCAGTACTTC.

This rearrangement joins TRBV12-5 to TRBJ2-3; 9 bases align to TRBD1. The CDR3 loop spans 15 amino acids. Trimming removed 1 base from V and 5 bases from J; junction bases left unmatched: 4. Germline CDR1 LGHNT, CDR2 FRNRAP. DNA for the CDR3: TGTGCTAGTGGTTTGGCGACAGGGGGGCAAGATACGCAGTATTTT. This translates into CASGLATGGQDTQYF. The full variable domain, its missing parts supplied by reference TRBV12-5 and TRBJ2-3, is DARVTQTPRHKVTEMGQEVTMRCQPILGHNTVFWYRQTMMQGLELLAYFRNRAPLDDSGMPKDRFSAEMPDATLATLKIQPSEPRDSAVYFCASGLATGGQDTQYFGPGTRLTVL.

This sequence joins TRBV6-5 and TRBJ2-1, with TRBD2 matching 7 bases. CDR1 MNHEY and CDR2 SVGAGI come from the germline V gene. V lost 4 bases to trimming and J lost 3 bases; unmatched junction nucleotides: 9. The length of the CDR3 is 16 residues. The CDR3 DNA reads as TGTGCCAGCAGTTGGGGGAGGGGCACTCTCTACAATGAGCAGTTCTTC. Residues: CASSWGRGTLYNEQFF.

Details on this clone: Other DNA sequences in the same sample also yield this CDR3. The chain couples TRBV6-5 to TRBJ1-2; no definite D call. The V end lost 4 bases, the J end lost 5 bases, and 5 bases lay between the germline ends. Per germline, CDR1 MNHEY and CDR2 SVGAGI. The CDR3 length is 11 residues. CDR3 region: CASSSNYGYTF. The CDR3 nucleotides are TGTGCCAGCAGTTCGAATTATGGCTACACCTTC.

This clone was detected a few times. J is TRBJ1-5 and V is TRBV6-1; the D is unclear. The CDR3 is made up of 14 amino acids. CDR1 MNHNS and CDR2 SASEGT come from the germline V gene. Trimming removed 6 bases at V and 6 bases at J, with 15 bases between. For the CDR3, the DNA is TGTGCCAGCAGCGGACTCCAGACCTTTCAGCCCCAGCATTTT. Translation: CASSGLQTFQPQHF.

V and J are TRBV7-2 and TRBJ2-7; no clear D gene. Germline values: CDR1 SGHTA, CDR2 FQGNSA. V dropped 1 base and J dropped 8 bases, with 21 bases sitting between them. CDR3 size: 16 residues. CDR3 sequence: CASSLGGPILPTKQYF. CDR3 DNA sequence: TGTGCCAGCAGCTTAGGGGGTCCAATTTTACCTACGAAGCAGTACTTC.

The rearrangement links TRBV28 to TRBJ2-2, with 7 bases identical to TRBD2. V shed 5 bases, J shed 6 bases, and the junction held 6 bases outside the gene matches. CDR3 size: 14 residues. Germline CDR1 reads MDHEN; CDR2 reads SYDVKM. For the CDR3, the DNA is TGTGCCAGCAGTCCAGGGACTACCGCCGGGGAGCTGTTTTTT. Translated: CASSPGTTAGELFF.